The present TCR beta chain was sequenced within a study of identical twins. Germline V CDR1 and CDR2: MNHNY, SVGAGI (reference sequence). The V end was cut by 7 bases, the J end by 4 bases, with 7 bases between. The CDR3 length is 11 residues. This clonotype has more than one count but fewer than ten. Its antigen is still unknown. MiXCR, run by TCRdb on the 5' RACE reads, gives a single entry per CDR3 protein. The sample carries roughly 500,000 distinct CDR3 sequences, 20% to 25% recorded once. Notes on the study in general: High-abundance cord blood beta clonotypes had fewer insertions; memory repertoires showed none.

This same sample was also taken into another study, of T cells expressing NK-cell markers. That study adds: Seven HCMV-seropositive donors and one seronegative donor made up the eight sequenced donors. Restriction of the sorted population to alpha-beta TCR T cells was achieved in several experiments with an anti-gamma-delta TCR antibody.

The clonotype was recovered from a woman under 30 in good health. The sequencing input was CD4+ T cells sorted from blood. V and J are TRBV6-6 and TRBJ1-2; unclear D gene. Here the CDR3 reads CASNGGYGYTF. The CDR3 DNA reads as TGTGCCAGCAACGGAGGCTATGGCTACACCTTC.